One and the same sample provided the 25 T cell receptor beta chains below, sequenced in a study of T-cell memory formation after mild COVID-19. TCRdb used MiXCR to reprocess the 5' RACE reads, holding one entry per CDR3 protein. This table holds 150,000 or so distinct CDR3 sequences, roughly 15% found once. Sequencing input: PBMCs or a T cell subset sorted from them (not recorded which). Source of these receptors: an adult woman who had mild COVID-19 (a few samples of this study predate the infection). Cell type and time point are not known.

The CDR3 DNA is TGCAGCGTTGTAATCCCGCGGTGGAATGAGCAGTTCTTC. It translates to CSVVIPRWNEQFF. The V gene is TRBV29-1, the J gene TRBJ2-1, with D hard to call. The length of the CDR3 is 13 residues. Germline V lookup: CDR1 SQVTM, CDR2 ANQGSEA. V lost 4 bases and J 7 bases, leaving 14 bases between the germline ends.

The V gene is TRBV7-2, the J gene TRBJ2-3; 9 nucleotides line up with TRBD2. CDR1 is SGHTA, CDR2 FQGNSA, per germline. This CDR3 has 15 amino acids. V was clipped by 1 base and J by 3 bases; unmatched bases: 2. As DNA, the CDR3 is TGTGCCAGCAGCTTAGAGAGCGGGAGGACAGATACGCAGTATTTT. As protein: CASSLESGRTDTQYF.

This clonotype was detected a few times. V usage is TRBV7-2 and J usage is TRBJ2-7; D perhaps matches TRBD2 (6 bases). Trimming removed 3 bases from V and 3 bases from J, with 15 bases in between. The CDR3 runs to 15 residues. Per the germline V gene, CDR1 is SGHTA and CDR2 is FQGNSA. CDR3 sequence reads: CASSFNPGVDYEQYF. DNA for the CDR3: TGTGCCAGCAGCTTTAACCCGGGGGTTGACTACGAGCAGTACTTC.

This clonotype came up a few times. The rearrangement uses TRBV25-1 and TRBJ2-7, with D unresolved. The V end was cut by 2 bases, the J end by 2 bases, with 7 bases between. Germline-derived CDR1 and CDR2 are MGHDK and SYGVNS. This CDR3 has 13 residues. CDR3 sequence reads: CASSEDGAYEQYF. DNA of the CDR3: TGTGCCAGCAGTGAAGACGGAGCCTACGAGCAGTACTTC.

Here the CDR3 reads CASRATGTSGRNEQFF. In DNA form, the CDR3 reads TGTGCCAGCAGGGCCACCGGGACTAGCGGGAGGAATGAGCAGTTCTTC. J is TRBJ2-1 and V is TRBV7-9; 15 nucleotides match TRBD2. This CDR3 is 16 amino acids long. Per the germline V gene, CDR1 is SEHNR and CDR2 is FQNEAQ (reference sequence). V shed 6 bases and J 7 bases; nucleotides not matched to a gene: 7. Variable domain in full (rest from reference TRBV7-9 and TRBJ2-1): DTGVSQNPRHKITKRGQNVTFRCDPISEHNRLYWYRQTLGQGPEFLTYFQNEAQLEKSRLLSDRFSAERPKGSFSTLEIQRTEQGDSAMYLCASRATGTSGRNEQFFGPGTRLTVL.

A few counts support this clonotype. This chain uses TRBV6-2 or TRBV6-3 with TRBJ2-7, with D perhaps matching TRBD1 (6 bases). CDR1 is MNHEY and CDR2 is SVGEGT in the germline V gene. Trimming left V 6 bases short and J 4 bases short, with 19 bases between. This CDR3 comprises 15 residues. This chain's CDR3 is CASSPRTGQPYEQYF. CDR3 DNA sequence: TGTGCCAGCAGCCCCCGTACCGGACAGCCTTACGAGCAGTACTTC.

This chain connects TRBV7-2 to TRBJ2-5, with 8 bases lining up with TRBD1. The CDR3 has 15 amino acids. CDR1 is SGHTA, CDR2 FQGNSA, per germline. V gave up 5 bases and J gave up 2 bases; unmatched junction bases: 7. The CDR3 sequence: CASSPGTGAQETQYF. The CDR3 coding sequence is TGTGCCAGCAGCCCCGGGACAGGTGCTCAAGAGACCCAGTACTTC.

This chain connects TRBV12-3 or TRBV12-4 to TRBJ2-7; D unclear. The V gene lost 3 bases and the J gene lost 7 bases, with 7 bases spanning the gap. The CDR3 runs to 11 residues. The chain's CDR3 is CASSFRVEQYF. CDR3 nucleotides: TGTGCCAGCAGTTTCCGGGTGGAGCAGTACTTC.

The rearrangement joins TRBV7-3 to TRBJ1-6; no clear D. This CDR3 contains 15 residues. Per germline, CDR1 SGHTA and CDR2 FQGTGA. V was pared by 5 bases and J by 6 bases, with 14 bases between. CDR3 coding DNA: TGTGCCAGCAGCCTCCGGGGAGGGAGTAATTCACCCCTCCACTTT. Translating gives CASSLRGGSNSPLHF.

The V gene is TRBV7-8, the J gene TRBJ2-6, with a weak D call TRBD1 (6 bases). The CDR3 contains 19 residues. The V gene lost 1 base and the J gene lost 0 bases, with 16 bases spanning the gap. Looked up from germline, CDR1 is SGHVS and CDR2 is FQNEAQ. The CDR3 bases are TGTGCCAGCAGCTTAGTCCCCAGACAGGCCCACTCTGGGGCCAACGTCCTGACTTTC. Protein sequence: CASSLVPRQAHSGANVLTF.

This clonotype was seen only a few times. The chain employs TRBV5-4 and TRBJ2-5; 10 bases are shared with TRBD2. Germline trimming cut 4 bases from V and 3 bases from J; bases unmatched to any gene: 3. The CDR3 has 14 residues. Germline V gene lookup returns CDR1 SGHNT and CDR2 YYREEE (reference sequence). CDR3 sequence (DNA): TGTGCCAGCAGCGCTACTAGCGGGGAAGAGACCCAGTACTTC. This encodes CASSATSGEETQYF.

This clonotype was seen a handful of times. CDR3 residues: CASSLMTQGADTQYF. The CDR3 nucleotides are TGTGCCAGCAGCTTAATGACCCAGGGGGCAGATACGCAGTATTTT. The rearrangement joins TRBV7-9 to TRBJ2-3; TRBD1 matches at 7 bases. Germline trimming cut 2 bases from V and 4 bases from J; bases unmatched to any gene: 6. Germline V gives CDR1 SEHNR, CDR2 FQNEAQ (reference sequence). The CDR3 runs 15 residues.

CDR3 nucleotides: TGTGCCAGCAGGAGAACAGGGAAAGAGACCCAGTACTTC. Its translation is CASRRTGKETQYF. This chain uses TRBV2 with TRBJ2-5; TRBD1 is a possible D gene (6 bases). CDR1 is SNHLY, CDR2 FYNNEI, per germline. Trimming stripped 6 bases from V and 3 bases from J, with 11 bases between. The CDR3 sequence is 13 residues long.

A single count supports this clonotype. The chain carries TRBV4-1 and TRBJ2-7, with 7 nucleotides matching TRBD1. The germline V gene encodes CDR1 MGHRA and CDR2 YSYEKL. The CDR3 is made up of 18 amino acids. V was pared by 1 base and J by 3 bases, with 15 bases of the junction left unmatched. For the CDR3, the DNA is TGCGCCAGCAGCCAAGTTCTGGGCCGGGACAGCGACTTCTACGAGCAGTACTTC. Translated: CASSQVLGRDSDFYEQYF.

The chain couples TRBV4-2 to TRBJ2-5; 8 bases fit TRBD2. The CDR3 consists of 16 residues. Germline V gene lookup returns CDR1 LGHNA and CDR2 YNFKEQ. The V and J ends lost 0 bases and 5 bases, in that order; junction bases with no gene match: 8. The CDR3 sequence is CASSQDTREVFETQYF. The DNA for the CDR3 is TGTGCCAGCAGCCAAGATACGCGGGAGGTATTCGAGACCCAGTACTTC.

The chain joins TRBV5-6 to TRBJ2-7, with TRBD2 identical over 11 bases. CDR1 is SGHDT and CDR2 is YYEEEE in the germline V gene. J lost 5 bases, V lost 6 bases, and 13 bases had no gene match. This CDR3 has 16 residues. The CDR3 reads CASMRKTSGRIHEQYF. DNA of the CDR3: TGTGCCAGCATGAGGAAAACTAGCGGGAGAATCCACGAGCAGTACTTC.

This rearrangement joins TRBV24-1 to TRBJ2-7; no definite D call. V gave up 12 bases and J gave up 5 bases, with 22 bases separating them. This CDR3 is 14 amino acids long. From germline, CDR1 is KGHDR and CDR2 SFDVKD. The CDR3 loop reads CAANHMTSGHEQYF. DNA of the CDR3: TGTGCCGCTAACCACATGACTTCGGGCCACGAGCAGTACTTC.

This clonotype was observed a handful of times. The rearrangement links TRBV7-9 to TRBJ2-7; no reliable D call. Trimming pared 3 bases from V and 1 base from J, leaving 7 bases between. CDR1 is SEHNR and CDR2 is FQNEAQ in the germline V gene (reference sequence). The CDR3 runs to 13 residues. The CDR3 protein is CASSFPSSYEQYF. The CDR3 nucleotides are TGTGCCAGCAGCTTCCCGTCTTCCTACGAGCAGTACTTC. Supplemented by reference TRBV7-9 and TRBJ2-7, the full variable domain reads DTGVSQNPRHKITKRGQNVTFRCDPISEHNRLYWYRQTLGQGPEFLTYFQNEAQLEKSRLLSDRFSAERPKGSFSTLEIQRTEQGDSAMYLCASSFPSSYEQYFGPGTRLTVT.

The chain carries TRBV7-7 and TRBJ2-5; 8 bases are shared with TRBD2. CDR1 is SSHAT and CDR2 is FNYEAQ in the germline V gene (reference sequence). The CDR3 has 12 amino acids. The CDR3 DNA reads TGTGCTAGCGGGATGTCCCAAGAGACCCAGTACTTC. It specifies CASGMSQETQYF. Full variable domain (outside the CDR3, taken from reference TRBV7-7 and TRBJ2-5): GAGVSQSPRYKVTKRGQDVTLRCDPISSHATLYWYQQALGQGPEFLTYFNYEAQPDKSGLPSDRFSAERPEGSISTLTIQRTEQRDSAMYRCASGMSQETQYFGPGTRLLVL.

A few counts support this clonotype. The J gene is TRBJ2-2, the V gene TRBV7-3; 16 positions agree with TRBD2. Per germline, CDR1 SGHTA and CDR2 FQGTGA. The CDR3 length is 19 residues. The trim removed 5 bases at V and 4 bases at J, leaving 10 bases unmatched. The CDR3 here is CASSAPGLAGGRATGELFF. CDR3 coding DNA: TGTGCCAGCAGCGCCCCGGGACTAGCGGGGGGGCGGGCCACCGGGGAGCTGTTTTTT.

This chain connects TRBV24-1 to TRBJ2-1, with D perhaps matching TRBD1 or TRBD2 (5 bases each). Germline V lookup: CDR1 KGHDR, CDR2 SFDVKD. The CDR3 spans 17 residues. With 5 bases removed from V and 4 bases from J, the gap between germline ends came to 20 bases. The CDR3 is CATSGAKGRRIYNEQFF. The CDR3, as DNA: TGTGCCACCAGTGGCGCAAAGGGACGGCGAATATACAATGAGCAGTTCTTC.

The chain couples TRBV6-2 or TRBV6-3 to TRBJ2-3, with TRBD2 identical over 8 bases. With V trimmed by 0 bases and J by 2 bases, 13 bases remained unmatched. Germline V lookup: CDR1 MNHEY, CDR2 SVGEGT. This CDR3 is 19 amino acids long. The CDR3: CASSYSTASGPVPTDTQYF. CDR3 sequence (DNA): TGTGCCAGCAGTTACTCGACGGCTAGCGGGCCCGTTCCCACAGATACGCAGTATTTT.

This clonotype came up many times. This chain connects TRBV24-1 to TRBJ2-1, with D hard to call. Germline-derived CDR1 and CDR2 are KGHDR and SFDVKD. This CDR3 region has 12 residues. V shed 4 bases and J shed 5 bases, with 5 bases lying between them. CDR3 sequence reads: CATSDQNNEQFF. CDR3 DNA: TGTGCCACCAGTGACCAAAACAATGAGCAGTTCTTC.

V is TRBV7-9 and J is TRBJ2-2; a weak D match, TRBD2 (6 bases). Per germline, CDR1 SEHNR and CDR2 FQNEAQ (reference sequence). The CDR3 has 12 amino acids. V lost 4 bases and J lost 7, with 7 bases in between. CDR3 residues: CASSSGLGELFF. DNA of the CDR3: TGTGCCAGCAGCTCGGGACTCGGGGAGCTGTTTTTT.

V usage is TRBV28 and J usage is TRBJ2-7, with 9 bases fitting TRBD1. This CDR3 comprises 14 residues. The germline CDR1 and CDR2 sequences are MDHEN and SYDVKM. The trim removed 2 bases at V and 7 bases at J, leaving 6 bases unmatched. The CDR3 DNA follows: TGTGCCAGCAGTTTAATACAGGGGGCGCGTGAGCAGTACTTC. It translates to CASSLIQGAREQYF.